This T cell receptor beta chain was recovered during a study of blood T cells in healthy people across ages. The V and J ends lost 1 base and 2 bases respectively, with 9 bases between them. The length of the CDR3 is 14 residues. CDR1 is MGHRA, CDR2 YSYEKL, per germline. Every sample gave at least 6 micrograms of total RNA when it was extracted. Together with a sample-barcoded 5' primer, a J-beta primer mix was included in a second PCR lasting 7 to 11 cycles. Each cDNA molecule received a tag from a template-switch adaptor that had 12 random nucleotides. TCRdb ran MiXCR on the 5' RACE reads and lists one entry per CDR3 protein. The sample includes about 1.8 million distinct CDR3 sequences, roughly 49% of them seen just once. As regards this clonotype: Its antigen remains unidentified.

Findings and caveats of the study: A greater number of naive CD4+ cells and higher diversity distinguished long-lived donors from aged donors.

The receptor's source is a middle-aged woman in good health. Sequenced material: blood. The chain is built from TRBV4-1 and TRBJ2-7, with D possibly being TRBD2 (6 bases). Written as DNA, the CDR3 is TGCGCCAGCAGCCAAGGGCGGGATACCTACGAGCAGTACTTC. The encoded protein is CASSQGRDTYEQYF.